These T cell receptor beta chains were read from a single sample in a study of blood T cell repertoires in COVID-19. TCRdb's table, derived via immunoSEQ multiplex PCR, lists solely in-frame clones and lacks some. The sample includes 150,000 or so clones, about 89% of them seen just once. Sequenced material: peripheral blood. The receptors derive from an elderly man with acute or convalescent COVID-19. Both conserved end residues are part of each CDR3. D genes are given only for firm matches. A row's size may be missing; if present it is once, few, many or a size class.

V gene: TRBV3-1/TRBV3-2; clone size: -; J gene: TRBJ1-6; D gene: -; CDR3 DNA: TGTGCCAGCAGCAATACCGGGTCGAATAATTCACCCCTCCACTTT; CDR3 protein: CASSNTGSNNSPLHF
V gene: TRBV12-3/TRBV12-4; clone size: -; J gene: TRBJ2-1; D gene: -; CDR3 DNA: TGTGCCAGCAGCGGGGGCTACAATGAGCAGTTCTTC; CDR3 protein: CASSGGYNEQFF
V gene: TRBV4-1; clone size: once; J gene: TRBJ1-4; D gene: -; CDR3 DNA: TGCGCCAGCAGCCTCACCGGGAGTACAAATGAAAAACTGTTTTTT; CDR3 protein: CASSLTGSTNEKLFF
V gene: TRBV30; clone size: -; J gene: TRBJ2-7; D gene: TRBD2; CDR3 DNA: TGTGCCTGGAGTGTGCTAGCGGGAGGGTCAAAGCAGTACTTC; CDR3 protein: CAWSVLAGGSKQYF
V gene: TRBV3-1/TRBV3-2; clone size: -; J gene: TRBJ2-2; D gene: -; CDR3 DNA: TGTGCCAGCAGCCACGGAGGGGTCACCGGGGAGCTGTTTTTT; CDR3 protein: CASSHGGVTGELFF
V gene: TRBV7-3; clone size: -; J gene: TRBJ2-6; D gene: -; CDR3 DNA: TGTGCCAGCAGCGACCGGGACTCAAACGTCCTGACTTTC; CDR3 protein: CASSDRDSNVLTF
V gene: TRBV2; clone size: -; J gene: TRBJ2-3; D gene: TRBD1; CDR3 DNA: TGTGCCAGCAGTCGGACAGGGGGCTGGGATACGCAGTATTTT; CDR3 protein: CASSRTGGWDTQYF
V gene: TRBV30; clone size: once; J gene: TRBJ2-7; D gene: TRBD2; CDR3 DNA: TGTGCCTGGAGTGTAGGCGGGGGATCGTGGCAGTACTTC; CDR3 protein: CAWSVGGGSWQYF
V gene: TRBV5-4; clone size: -; J gene: TRBJ2-5; D gene: -; CDR3 DNA: TGTGCCAGCAGATCAGGGCCAGAGACCCAGTACTTC; CDR3 protein: CASRSGPETQYF
V gene: TRBV3-1/TRBV3-2; clone size: -; J gene: TRBJ1-1; D gene: -; CDR3 DNA: TGTGCCAGCAGCCAACAGGAGGGCGCTGAAGCTTTCTTT; CDR3 protein: CASSQQEGAEAFF
V gene: TRBV7-9; clone size: -; J gene: TRBJ1-2; D gene: TRBD1; CDR3 DNA: TGTGCCAGCAGCACTTGGACAGGCTATGGCTACACCTTC; CDR3 protein: CASSTWTGYGYTF
V gene: TRBV19; clone size: -; J gene: TRBJ2-7; D gene: -; CDR3 DNA: TGTGCCAGTACCTTCATTGCAGGGGCCTCCTACGAGCAGTACTTC; CDR3 protein: CASTFIAGASYEQYF
V gene: TRBV6-5; clone size: once; J gene: TRBJ2-2; D gene: -; CDR3 DNA: TGTGCCAGTTCGTACAGTACGTACACCGGGGAGCTGTTTTTT; CDR3 protein: CASSYSTYTGELFF
V gene: TRBV19; clone size: -; J gene: TRBJ1-5; D gene: -; CDR3 DNA: TGTGCCAGTAGGAATGGGGGGTATCAGCCCCAGCATTTT; CDR3 protein: CASRNGGYQPQHF
V gene: TRBV9; clone size: -; J gene: TRBJ2-2; D gene: TRBD2; CDR3 DNA: TGTGCCAGCAGCGTAGGTCCTAGCGGGGGGAACACCGGGGAGCTGTTTTTT; CDR3 protein: CASSVGPSGGNTGELFF
V gene: TRBV30; clone size: once; J gene: TRBJ1-6; D gene: -; CDR3 DNA: TGTGCCTGGAGTGAGGGAGGGGCCAATTCACCCCTCCACTTT; CDR3 protein: CAWSEGGANSPLHF
V gene: TRBV28; clone size: -; J gene: TRBJ1-2; D gene: TRBD1; CDR3 DNA: TGTGCCAGCAGGGTAGGGACAGGCTATGGCTACACCTTC; CDR3 protein: CASRVGTGYGYTF
V gene: TRBV13; clone size: -; J gene: TRBJ1-1; D gene: TRBD1; CDR3 DNA: TGTGCCAGCAGCACGTCGACAGGGGGCTCTGAAGCTTTCTTT; CDR3 protein: CASSTSTGGSEAFF
V gene: TRBV7-2; clone size: -; J gene: TRBJ1-2; D gene: TRBD1; CDR3 DNA: TGTGCCAGCAGCTTAGCGGCACAGGGGGCCTATGGCTACACCTTC; CDR3 protein: CASSLAAQGAYGYTF
V gene: TRBV9; clone size: -; J gene: TRBJ1-2; D gene: -; CDR3 DNA: TGTGCCAGCAGCGTAGAGTGGGACACGTCGGTCGGCTACACCTTC; CDR3 protein: CASSVEWDTSVGYTF
V gene: TRBV27; clone size: -; J gene: TRBJ2-5; D gene: -; CDR3 DNA: TGTGCCAGCAGTTTACGGGGGTCGGAGACCCAGTACTTC; CDR3 protein: CASSLRGSETQYF
V gene: TRBV27; clone size: many; J gene: TRBJ1-6; D gene: -; CDR3 DNA: TGTGCCAGCAGTTTATCAGCGACGAGCTCCTATAATTCACCCCTCCACTTT; CDR3 protein: CASSLSATSSYNSPLHF
V gene: TRBV12-3/TRBV12-4; clone size: -; J gene: TRBJ2-6; D gene: -; CDR3 DNA: TGTGCCAGCCTAACCTCTGGGGCCAACGTCCTGACTTTC; CDR3 protein: CASLTSGANVLTF
V gene: TRBV28; clone size: -; J gene: TRBJ2-7; D gene: TRBD2; CDR3 DNA: TGTGCCACCCGAGCGGGAGCTGTCGAGCAGTACTTC; CDR3 protein: CATRAGAVEQYF
V gene: TRBV28; clone size: -; J gene: TRBJ1-3; D gene: TRBD1; CDR3 DNA: TGTGCCAGCAGTTTAATAGCAGGGGGCTCTGGAAACACCATATATTTT; CDR3 protein: CASSLIAGGSGNTIYF
V gene: TRBV28; clone size: -; J gene: TRBJ2-7; D gene: -; CDR3 DNA: TGTGCCAGCAGTCCCTCCCCGGGCCGGGGTTTGTACGAGCAGTACTTC; CDR3 protein: CASSPSPGRGLYEQYF
V gene: TRBV5-1; clone size: -; J gene: TRBJ1-6; D gene: -; CDR3 DNA: TGCGCCAGCAGCTTGGAGGCAGGTTATCAAAATTCACCCCTCCACTTT; CDR3 protein: CASSLEAGYQNSPLHF
V gene: TRBV2; clone size: -; J gene: TRBJ2-5; D gene: TRBD2; CDR3 DNA: TGTGCCAGCAGGGGACTAGCGGGTACACTCACCCAGTACTTC; CDR3 protein: CASRGLAGTLTQYF
V gene: TRBV3-1/TRBV3-2; clone size: -; J gene: TRBJ1-2; D gene: TRBD1; CDR3 DNA: TGTGCCAGCAGCCAATTGGGACAGGGGGCGCCGGGCTACACCTTC; CDR3 protein: CASSQLGQGAPGYTF
V gene: TRBV7-2; clone size: -; J gene: TRBJ2-5; D gene: TRBD2; CDR3 DNA: TGTGCCAGCAGCTGGTACCGACTAGCGGAAGAGACCCAGTACTTC; CDR3 protein: CASSWYRLAEETQYF
V gene: TRBV7-8; clone size: -; J gene: TRBJ2-5; D gene: TRBD2; CDR3 DNA: TGTGCCAGCAGCTTGACGTTCGCGGGGAGGGAAGAGACCCAGTACTTC; CDR3 protein: CASSLTFAGREETQYF
V gene: TRBV7-2; clone size: -; J gene: TRBJ2-7; D gene: -; CDR3 DNA: TGTGCCAGCAGCTCCTCCAGGGGCTACGAGCAGTACTTC; CDR3 protein: CASSSSRGYEQYF
V gene: TRBV6-1; clone size: -; J gene: TRBJ2-7; D gene: TRBD2; CDR3 DNA: TGTGCCAGCAGTGAAGCATCTGGCCGGCCTCTAGCGGGTCGCTACGAGCAGTACTTC; CDR3 protein: CASSEASGRPLAGRYEQYF
V gene: TRBV27; clone size: -; J gene: TRBJ2-3; D gene: -; CDR3 DNA: TGTGCCAGCAGTTATCAGGGGTTCCCTAGCACAGATACGCAGTATTTT; CDR3 protein: CASSYQGFPSTDTQYF
V gene: TRBV7-8; clone size: -; J gene: TRBJ1-6; D gene: TRBD1; CDR3 DNA: TGTGCCAGCAGCTTAGAGACAGGGCGTTCACCCCTCCACTTT; CDR3 protein: CASSLETGRSPLHF
V gene: TRBV5-1; clone size: -; J gene: TRBJ2-3; D gene: -; CDR3 DNA: TGCGCCAGCAGCTTGGGGGGGACTTCACAGAATACGCAGTATTTT; CDR3 protein: CASSLGGTSQNTQYF
V gene: TRBV6-5; clone size: -; J gene: TRBJ1-1; D gene: TRBD1; CDR3 DNA: TGTGCCAGCAGGCGGACAGGGGTTGGGAACACTGAAGCTTTCTTT; CDR3 protein: CASRRTGVGNTEAFF
V gene: TRBV10-3; clone size: -; J gene: TRBJ2-7; D gene: -; CDR3 DNA: TGTGCCATCAGTGGGGGTTCGGCAGGGGTATCCTACGAGCAGTACTTC; CDR3 protein: CAISGGSAGVSYEQYF
V gene: TRBV5-1; clone size: -; J gene: TRBJ1-2; D gene: TRBD1; CDR3 DNA: TGCGCCAGCAGCCCCGACAGGGGTGGCTACACCTTC; CDR3 protein: CASSPDRGGYTF
V gene: TRBV6-6; clone size: -; J gene: TRBJ1-4; D gene: -; CDR3 DNA: TGTGCCAGCAGTGTATCAGGGAGGGAAAAACTGTTTTTT; CDR3 protein: CASSVSGREKLFF
V gene: TRBV11-3; clone size: -; J gene: TRBJ2-7; D gene: -; CDR3 DNA: TGTGCCAGCAGCTTAAACAGTTTTGACGAGCAGTACTTC; CDR3 protein: CASSLNSFDEQYF
V gene: TRBV5-1; clone size: -; J gene: TRBJ1-6; D gene: TRBD1; CDR3 DNA: TGCGCCAGCAGCTCATCGACAGGGTTGGAATCACCCCTCCACTTT; CDR3 protein: CASSSSTGLESPLHF
V gene: TRBV27; clone size: once; J gene: TRBJ1-3; D gene: -; CDR3 DNA: TGTGCCAGCAGTTTACAGGGCGCGAGGGGAAACACCATATATTTT; CDR3 protein: CASSLQGARGNTIYF
V gene: TRBV11-2; clone size: once; J gene: TRBJ2-7; D gene: TRBD2; CDR3 DNA: TGTGCCAGCAGCATAGGGACTAGCCTCTCCTACGAGCAGTACTTC; CDR3 protein: CASSIGTSLSYEQYF
V gene: TRBV5-1; clone size: -; J gene: TRBJ2-2; D gene: -; CDR3 DNA: TGCGCCAGCAGCTTGGCCAGGGGGGAATCGAACACCGGGGAGCTGTTTTTT; CDR3 protein: CASSLARGESNTGELFF
V gene: TRBV7-9; clone size: -; J gene: TRBJ2-3; D gene: -; CDR3 DNA: TGTGCCAGCAGCTTAGTACGACAGGCGGATACGCAGTATTTT; CDR3 protein: CASSLVRQADTQYF
V gene: TRBV5-1; clone size: -; J gene: TRBJ1-1; D gene: -; CDR3 DNA: TGCGCCAGCAGCTTGGGGATCCGGGGGAACACTGAAGCTTTCTTT; CDR3 protein: CASSLGIRGNTEAFF
V gene: TRBV2; clone size: -; J gene: TRBJ1-2; D gene: -; CDR3 DNA: TGTGCCAGCAGTGAAGCGCTGGGCAGAAACTATGGCTACACCTTC; CDR3 protein: CASSEALGRNYGYTF
V gene: TRBV15; clone size: -; J gene: TRBJ2-3; D gene: TRBD2; CDR3 DNA: TGTGCCACCAGCAAGACTAGCGGGAGGAGGCCAGATACGCAGTATTTT; CDR3 protein: CATSKTSGRRPDTQYF